This T cell receptor beta chain is from a study of cytomegalovirus exposure and HLA in healthy donors. Study results and caveats: In vitro confirmation showed three CMV-associated chains to be CMV antigen specific. Cytomegalovirus status, reportedly, was diagnosed with high specificity and sensitivity by the classifier.

A note on this clone: Its antigen is not known.

The CDR3 runs to 15 residues. Germline V gene sequence: CDR1 SGHRS, CDR2 YFSETQ. The J segment lost 1 base and the V segment lost 4 bases, leaving 3 bases of the junction unmatched. Some clones are missing from TCRdb's copy, which holds only in-frame ones; the method was immunoSEQ multiplex PCR. The sample records 250,000 to 400,000 clones, roughly 88% being singletons. The sample comprised PBMCs. This TCR came from a young man in good health and CMV-seronegative. The rearrangement uses TRBV5-1 and TRBJ1-1, with 11 bases lining up with TRBD1. In DNA form, the CDR3 reads TGCGCCAGCAGCAAGGACAGGGGGCGGAACACTGAAGCTTTCTTT. It translates to CASSKDRGRNTEAFF.